The next 26 T cell receptor beta chains were all read from a single sample in a study of shared clonotypes between healthy human individuals. TCRdb's copy holds only in-frame clones and misses some; the assay was immunoSEQ multiplex PCR. The table lists fewer than 700,000 clones, around 81% of them singletons, with around 11% in the top ten. Sequences were obtained from PBMCs. These receptor sequences come from a middle-aged woman in good health. Some clones in this sample may be carry-over from other donors' samples.

The V call is TRBV11-3, the J call TRBJ2-1, with 7 bases fitting TRBD2. With 4 bases clipped from V and 7 bases from J, the junction kept 4 bases outside the gene matches. The CDR3 sequence is 13 residues long. The germline CDR1 and CDR2 sequences are SGHNT and YENEEA. The CDR3 nucleotides are TGTGCCAGCAGCTCGTCGCGGGGGAATGAGCAGTTCTTC. This gives the protein CASSSSRGNEQFF.

The chain carries TRBV18 and TRBJ2-7; D remains ambiguous. The V and J ends lost 8 bases and 1 base respectively, with 6 bases between them. The CDR3 is 11 residues long. CDR1 and CDR2 (germline): KGHSH, LQKENI. The CDR3 loop reads CASTSSYEQYF. As DNA, the CDR3 is TGTGCCAGCACTTCATCCTACGAGCAGTACTTC.

About this clone itself: A much larger clone lies a single base off, so this may be a read error. CDR3 DNA: TGTGCCAGCAAACCAGGGGGGCCCCGGTCCGGCTATGGCTACGCCTTC. Amino acid sequence: CASKPGGPRSGYGYAF. The chain is built from TRBV25-1 and TRBJ1-2; 7 bases align to TRBD1. The V gene's germline CDR1 is MGHDK and CDR2 SYGVNS. The CDR3 contains 16 residues.

This chain uses TRBV28 with TRBJ2-5; D ambiguous. Germline V gene lookup returns CDR1 MDHEN and CDR2 SYDVKM. The CDR3 has 13 residues. V dropped 4 bases and J dropped 11 bases, with 17 bases sitting between them. CDR3 in amino acids: CASSSQSARLQYF. The CDR3 nucleotides are TGTGCCAGCAGTTCCCAGTCCGCGCGTCTACAGTACTTC.

The chain links TRBV9 to TRBJ2-7; 9 nucleotides align to TRBD1. V lost 5 bases and J lost 2; bases outside the gene matches: 5. Germline V gene data show CDR1 as SGDLS and CDR2 as YYNGEE. The CDR3 is made up of 14 amino acids. This CDR3 reads CASSGQGTAYEQYF. The CDR3 DNA follows: TGTGCCAGCAGTGGACAGGGGACCGCCTACGAGCAGTACTTC.

This chain links TRBV29-1 with TRBJ1-2, with D maybe TRBD1 (5 bases). Germline CDR1 and CDR2: SQVTM and ANQGSEA. This CDR3 is built from 12 residues. V was pared by 1 base and J by 7 bases, with 10 bases between. The CDR3 nucleotides read TGCAGCGTTGAAGGGCGGAGGGGTGGCTACACCTTC. This sequence encodes CSVEGRRGGYTF.

V and J are TRBV5-4 and TRBJ2-5; TRBD2 matches 7 bases. V lost 4 bases, J lost 3 bases, and 18 bases stayed unmatched. This CDR3 region has 18 residues. The V gene's germline CDR1 is SGHNT and CDR2 YYREEE (reference sequence). CDR3 DNA: TGTGCCAGCAGCCCCCCTCGTGGGAGGGAGAGAGGAGAAGAGACCCAGTACTTC. This gives the protein CASSPPRGRERGEETQYF.

The sample holds a few counts of this clone. CDR3 sequence (DNA): TGTGCCAGGATCCCTTCTCAGGGATACGAGCAGTACTTC. Encoded protein: CARIPSQGYEQYF. The chain has TRBV19 and TRBJ2-7, with a tentative D call TRBD1 (5 bases). The CDR3 runs to 13 residues. Germline V CDR1 and CDR2: LNHDA, SQIVND (reference sequence). Trimming took 9 bases from V and 4 from J, leaving 16 bases between them.

This clone was seen more than once but under ten times. This chain links TRBV7-9 with TRBJ1-2; tentatively, D is TRBD1 (6 bases). Trimming removed 5 bases at V and 3 bases at J, with 16 bases between. Germline CDR1 reads SEHNR; CDR2 reads FQNEAQ (reference sequence). The CDR3 sequence is 15 residues long. In DNA form, the CDR3 reads TGTGCCAGCAGCGTCCGGGACATCTCCGACTATGGCTACACCTTC. Its translation is CASSVRDISDYGYTF.

The chain uses TRBV6-5 and TRBJ2-1; no firm D call. CDR3 length equals 13 residues. Trimming took off 0 bases at V and 6 bases at J, with 6 bases between the two ends. Germline loops: CDR1 MNHEY, CDR2 SVGAGI. CDR3 amino acids: CASSYSYFNEQFF. The CDR3 region has the DNA TGTGCCAGCAGTTACTCTTATTTCAATGAGCAGTTCTTC.

V gene TRBV5-7 combines with J gene TRBJ2-1; D not resolved. TRBV5-7 is reported as an ORF; its role is uncertain. The CDR3 has 15 amino acids. V was shortened by 5 bases and J by 3 bases, with 15 bases between the two germline ends. The CDR3 DNA reads TGTGCCAGCAGTTTCAATATATCTGGCTACAATGAGCAGTTCTTC. It yields the protein CASSFNISGYNEQFF.

A single count supports this clone. This rearrangement joins TRBV7-9 to TRBJ2-5; tentatively, D is TRBD2 (6 bases). This CDR3 has 14 amino acids. V shed 1 base and J shed 7 bases, with 13 bases lying between them. Per the germline V gene, CDR1 is SEHNR and CDR2 is FQNEAQ (reference sequence). The CDR3 region has the DNA TGTGCCAGCAGCTTAGTCGCTAGCGCCGGGACCCAGTACTTC. This translates into CASSLVASAGTQYF.

J is TRBJ1-2 and V is TRBV15, with a weak D call TRBD1 (6 bases). The V end lost 6 bases, the J end lost 7 bases, and 21 bases lay between the germline ends. The CDR3 runs 15 residues. Germline V gives CDR1 LNHNV, CDR2 YYDKDF (reference sequence). CDR3 protein: CATRSGLGAGAGYTF. The DNA for the CDR3 is TGTGCCACCAGATCGGGGTTGGGGGCAGGGGCTGGCTACACCTTC.

The sample holds a few counts of this clone. The chain combines TRBV6-5 with TRBJ2-1, with 7 nucleotides matching TRBD1. The V gene end was trimmed by 0 bases and the J gene end by 2 bases; junction bases not matched to a gene: 4. Germline CDR1 reads MNHEY; CDR2 reads SVGAGI. CDR3 length: 16 amino acids. In DNA, the CDR3 is TGTGCCAGCAGTTACTCGAACAGGGGAGCCTACAATGAGCAGTTCTTC. Its protein product is CASSYSNRGAYNEQFF.

This clone was seen just once. The chain combines TRBV29-1 with TRBJ2-5; D gene unclear. The V and J ends lost 3 bases and 7 bases respectively, with 12 bases between them. The CDR3 is 12 residues long. CDR1 is SQVTM, CDR2 ANQGSEA, per germline. The CDR3 DNA reads TGCAGCGTTGAGGTCGGTCAGGCGACCCAGTACTTC. Protein: CSVEVGQATQYF. Using reference TRBV29-1 and TRBJ2-5 for the parts outside the CDR3, the full variable domain is SAVISQKPSRDICQRGTSLTIQCQVDSQVTMMFWYRQQPGQSLTLIATANQGSEATYESGFVIDKFPISRPNLTFSTLTVSNMSPEDSSIYLCSVEVGQATQYFGPGTRLLVL.

The chain uses TRBV25-1 and TRBJ1-2; the D is unclear. The germline CDR1 and CDR2 sequences are MGHDK and SYGVNS. Trimming cost V 2 bases and J 7 bases, with 11 bases left between them. The CDR3 sequence is 13 residues long. CDR3 in amino acids: CASSEGDWGGYTF. The DNA for the CDR3 is TGTGCCAGCAGTGAAGGCGACTGGGGTGGCTACACCTTC.

About this clone: Additional DNA sequences in this sample encode the identical CDR3. The chain employs TRBV9 and TRBJ2-7, with 9 bases aligning to TRBD2. CDR3 length equals 14 residues. V was pared by 2 bases and J by 3 bases, with 3 bases of the junction left unmatched. Germline CDR1 reads SGDLS; CDR2 reads YYNGEE. Here the CDR3 DNA reads TGTGCCAGCAGCGTTAGTAGCGGGAGCTACGAGCAGTACTTC. The encoded protein is CASSVSSGSYEQYF.

The chain is built from TRBV2 and TRBJ1-4; weak D call: TRBD1 (5 bases). The CDR3 consists of 14 residues. Germline V gene lookup returns CDR1 SNHLY and CDR2 FYNNEI. The V and J ends lost 4 bases and 4 bases respectively, with 10 bases between them. The CDR3 coding sequence is TGTGCCAGCAGTGTGACAGCTCTTAATGAAAAACTGTTTTTT. Residues: CASSVTALNEKLFF.

The rearrangement links TRBV7-2 to TRBJ1-3; 8 bases agree with TRBD1. The CDR3 loop spans 16 amino acids. Germline CDR1 is SGHTA and CDR2 is FQGNSA. Trimming at V came to 3 bases and at J to 2 bases, leaving 6 bases not matched to a gene. CDR3 nucleotide sequence: TGTGCCAGCAGCTTGGCCGGACAGGGTACTGGAAACACCATATATTTT. Amino acid sequence: CASSLAGQGTGNTIYF.

This clone was recorded once. The rearrangement uses TRBV30 and TRBJ1-3, with TRBD1 matching 7 bases. Trimming removed 0 bases from V and 4 bases from J; junction bases left unmatched: 9. Germline values: CDR1 GTSNPN, CDR2 SVGIG (reference sequence). The CDR3 has 16 amino acids. The CDR3 sequence is CAWSVEGAIRGNTIYF. CDR3 coding DNA: TGTGCCTGGAGTGTAGAGGGGGCGATTCGAGGAAACACCATATATTTT.

The chain employs TRBV30 and TRBJ1-1; D is undetermined. The V gene lost 1 base and the J gene lost 4 bases, with 10 bases spanning the gap. The CDR3 length is 13 residues. Germline V gene lookup returns CDR1 GTSNPN and CDR2 SVGIG (reference sequence). The CDR3 here is CAWSATRGTEAFF. CDR3 sequence (DNA): TGTGCCTGGAGTGCGACCCGGGGCACTGAAGCTTTCTTT.

The CDR3 sequence is CASSSPGVSGANVLTF. DNA of the CDR3: TGTGCCAGCAGCTCGCCGGGGGTATCTGGGGCCAACGTCCTGACTTTC. The rearrangement joins TRBV7-9 to TRBJ2-6, with D maybe TRBD2 (6 bases). The ends were cut back, 4 bases at V and 1 base at J, with 11 bases in the middle. CDR1 and CDR2 (germline): SEHNR, FQNEAQ (reference sequence). CDR3 length equals 16 residues.

This chain connects TRBV29-1 to TRBJ2-7, with D perhaps matching TRBD1 (6 bases). V was shortened by 4 bases and J by 2 bases, with 12 bases between the two germline ends. The CDR3 has 13 amino acids. Per the germline V gene, CDR1 is SQVTM and CDR2 is ANQGSEA. Here the CDR3 reads CSVVGDIPYEQYF. In DNA form, the CDR3 reads TGCAGCGTTGTTGGGGACATACCCTACGAGCAGTACTTC.

This clone has just one count. The CDR3 sequence: CASYLANTGELFF. CDR3 DNA sequence: TGTGCCAGTTATCTAGCGAACACCGGGGAGCTGTTTTTT. The rearrangement links TRBV28 to TRBJ2-2; D gene unclear. Germline V gene lookup returns CDR1 MDHEN and CDR2 SYDVKM. The CDR3 has 13 amino acids. V lost 9 bases and J lost 0, with 8 bases in between.

Concerning this clone itself: The same CDR3 can be traced to other DNA sequences in this sample. The V gene is TRBV9, the J gene TRBJ1-3; D not certain. Germline V lookup: CDR1 SGDLS, CDR2 YYNGEE. V lost 0 bases to trimming and J lost 4 bases, with 5 bases between them. This CDR3 has 13 residues. Here the CDR3 reads CASSVAPGNTIYF. The DNA for the CDR3 is TGTGCCAGCAGCGTAGCCCCGGGAAACACCATATATTTT.

The chain employs TRBV7-3 and TRBJ2-7; 9 bases fit TRBD1. Trimming cost V 5 bases and J 2 bases; bases outside gene matches: 7. Germline-derived CDR1 and CDR2 are SGHTA and FQGTGA. The CDR3 covers 15 residues. DNA of the CDR3: TGTGCCAGCAGCGTCGCACAGGGGGCAGCCTACGAGCAGTACTTC. As protein: CASSVAQGAAYEQYF.